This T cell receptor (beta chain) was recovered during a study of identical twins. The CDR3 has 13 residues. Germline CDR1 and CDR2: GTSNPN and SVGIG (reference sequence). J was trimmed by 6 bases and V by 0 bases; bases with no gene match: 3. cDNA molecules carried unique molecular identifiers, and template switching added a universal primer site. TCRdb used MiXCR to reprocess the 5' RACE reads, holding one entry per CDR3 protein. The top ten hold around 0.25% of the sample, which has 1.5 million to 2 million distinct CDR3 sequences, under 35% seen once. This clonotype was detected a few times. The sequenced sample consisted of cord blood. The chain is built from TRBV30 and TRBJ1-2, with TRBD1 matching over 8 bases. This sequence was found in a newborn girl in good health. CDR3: CAWSVTGANGYTF. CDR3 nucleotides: TGTGCCTGGAGTGTGACAGGGGCGAATGGCTACACCTTC.